This TCR beta chain was found in a study of OX40 agonist ivuxolimab in advanced cancers. Turning to the study itself: Of the participants, around 39% had some prior anti-PD-1, anti-PD-L1 or anti-CTLA-4 therapy, which was allowed.

Notes on the study in general: Blood T cells, both CD4+ and CD8+, expanded clonally by week 6 at 0.1 to 3.0 mg/kg.

Assay: immunoSEQ multiplex PCR; the TCRdb copy retains only in-frame clones and omits some. The table shows approximately 26,000 clones, with less than 90% occurring only once. This CDR3 comprises 16 residues. Looked up from germline, CDR1 is SGHRS and CDR2 is YFSETQ. The V and J ends lost 0 bases and 7 bases respectively, with 17 bases between them. Enrollment shut out patients with autoimmune disease history or systemic immunosuppression. As for this clone: The antigen remains unidentified.

The clonotype was recovered from an adult with an advanced solid tumor such as melanoma, head and neck, liver or kidney cancer. Material: CD4+ or CD8+ T cells sorted from blood, obtained in a trial of the OX40 agonist ivuxolimab. The chain links TRBV5-1 to TRBJ2-1; maybe TRBD2 (6 bases). The CDR3 protein is CASSLARSGVRNEQFF. The CDR3 DNA reads as TGCGCCAGCAGCTTGGCCAGGTCGGGAGTTCGAAATGAGCAGTTCTTC.